These T cell receptor beta chains were read from a single sample in a study of shared clonotypes between healthy human individuals. Assay used: immunoSEQ multiplex PCR; TCRdb lists only in-frame clones, some missing. This table holds some 2 million clones, approximately 95% found once. The sample consisted of naive CD8+ T cells sorted from blood. These receptors originate from a man between 18 and 35 years old in good health. Both conserved end residues are part of each CDR3. Fields, in order: D gene, J gene, V gene, clone size, CDR3 DNA, CDR3 protein. The D gene is left open where the match is weak. The size entry is marked missing in some rows and otherwise reads once, few, many or a size class.

D gene: .
J gene: TRBJ2-5
V gene: TRBV7-4
clone size: .
CDR3 DNA: TGTGCCAGCAGCTTAGTAAAGCCATATAAAGAGACCCAGTACTTC
CDR3 protein: CASSLVKPYKETQYF

D gene: TRBD1
J gene: TRBJ2-2
V gene: TRBV6-1
clone size: few
CDR3 DNA: TGTGCCAGCAGTGAATGGGGACAGGTGTCCACCGGGGAGCTGTTTTTT
CDR3 protein: CASSEWGQVSTGELFF

D gene: .
J gene: TRBJ2-7
V gene: TRBV21-1
clone size: once
CDR3 DNA: TGTGCCAGCAGCAAAGCGCAGGGACACTTTACCCACGAGCAGTACTTC
CDR3 protein: CASSKAQGHFTHEQYF

D gene: .
J gene: TRBJ1-6
V gene: TRBV11-3
clone size: .
CDR3 DNA: TGTGCCAGCAGCAAAGGAGTAGGCTCACCCCTCCACTTT
CDR3 protein: CASSKGVGSPLHF

D gene: .
J gene: TRBJ2-3
V gene: TRBV7-2
clone size: .
CDR3 DNA: TGTGCCAGCACCAGGGAGAGGGTCACAGATACGCAGTATTTT
CDR3 protein: CASTRERVTDTQYF

D gene: .
J gene: TRBJ2-7
V gene: TRBV5-4
clone size: .
CDR3 DNA: TGTGCCAGCAGCCCAAAGGGTGGGGGGCTGGAGCAGTACTTC
CDR3 protein: CASSPKGGGLEQYF

D gene: .
J gene: TRBJ1-1
V gene: TRBV11-3
clone size: .
CDR3 DNA: TGTGCCAGCAGCGCTCCCCCGGGAGAAGCTTTCTTT
CDR3 protein: CASSAPPGEAFF

D gene: .
J gene: TRBJ1-5
V gene: TRBV5-4
clone size: few
CDR3 DNA: TGTGCCAGCAGCCCTTGGGGGGTCAATCAGCCCCAGCATTTT
CDR3 protein: CASSPWGVNQPQHF

D gene: TRBD2
J gene: TRBJ2-1
V gene: TRBV9
clone size: .
CDR3 DNA: TGTGCCAGCAGCGGAGGGCAGGGAGGGGATAATGAGCAGTTCTTC
CDR3 protein: CASSGGQGGDNEQFF

D gene: .
J gene: TRBJ2-1
V gene: TRBV7-3
clone size: .
CDR3 DNA: TGTGCCAGCAGCCGGGACGGGCTAGTAGGCAATGAGCAGTTCTTC
CDR3 protein: CASSRDGLVGNEQFF

D gene: .
J gene: TRBJ2-4
V gene: TRBV7-9
clone size: .
CDR3 DNA: TGTGCCAGCAGCTTAAGTGAGTGGGGCAAAAACATTCAGTACTTC
CDR3 protein: CASSLSEWGKNIQYF

D gene: TRBD1
J gene: TRBJ2-7
V gene: TRBV7-9
clone size: .
CDR3 DNA: TGTGCCAGCAGCTTAGGTGACAGGGACGAGCAGTACTTC
CDR3 protein: CASSLGDRDEQYF

D gene: TRBD2
J gene: TRBJ2-1
V gene: TRBV6-5
clone size: .
CDR3 DNA: TGTGCCAGCAGTTATACTAGCGGGACTTCTGAGCAGTTCTTC
CDR3 protein: CASSYTSGTSEQFF

D gene: TRBD1
J gene: TRBJ1-2
V gene: TRBV7-8
clone size: .
CDR3 DNA: TGTGCCAGCAGCCGCTCGGGACAGGGGGAGGACTATGGCTACACCTTC
CDR3 protein: CASSRSGQGEDYGYTF

D gene: .
J gene: TRBJ1-3
V gene: TRBV10-1
clone size: .
CDR3 DNA: TGCGCCAGCAGTGAGTCATTCGAGGGGTCTGGAAACACCATATATTTT
CDR3 protein: CASSESFEGSGNTIYF

D gene: .
J gene: TRBJ1-3
V gene: TRBV19
clone size: .
CDR3 DNA: TGTGCCAGTAGTATTGGGAGTCCAGACACCATATATTTT
CDR3 protein: CASSIGSPDTIYF

D gene: .
J gene: TRBJ2-1
V gene: TRBV4-3
clone size: .
CDR3 DNA: TGCGCCAGCAGCCAAGATCCGGGCAGATACAATGAGCAGTTCTTC
CDR3 protein: CASSQDPGRYNEQFF

D gene: .
J gene: TRBJ2-3
V gene: TRBV19
clone size: .
CDR3 DNA: TGTGCCAGTAGTTGGGGCGGGGGCACAGATACGCAGTATTTT
CDR3 protein: CASSWGGGTDTQYF

D gene: TRBD2
J gene: TRBJ2-1
V gene: TRBV9
clone size: .
CDR3 DNA: TGTGCCAGCAGCGTAGGAATAGCGGGAGGTGGTTACAATGAGCAGTTCTTC
CDR3 protein: CASSVGIAGGGYNEQFF

D gene: .
J gene: TRBJ1-1
V gene: TRBV28
clone size: .
CDR3 DNA: TGTGCCAGCAGTCTGCAGGGTGATGGCACTGAAGCTTTCTTT
CDR3 protein: CASSLQGDGTEAFF

D gene: .
J gene: TRBJ1-1
V gene: TRBV27
clone size: once
CDR3 DNA: TGTGCCAGCAGTTTAATTCGGGGCACTGAAGCTTTCTTT
CDR3 protein: CASSLIRGTEAFF

D gene: .
J gene: TRBJ1-4
V gene: TRBV27
clone size: .
CDR3 DNA: TGTGCCAGCAGTTTTTTGGGACACGTTAATGAAAAACTGTTTTTT
CDR3 protein: CASSFLGHVNEKLFF

D gene: .
J gene: TRBJ2-1
V gene: TRBV20-1
clone size: once
CDR3 DNA: TGCAGTGCTAGTTTTGAATATGAGCAGTTCTTC
CDR3 protein: CSASFEYEQFF

D gene: TRBD2
J gene: TRBJ2-7
V gene: TRBV6-6
clone size: .
CDR3 DNA: TGTGCCAGCAGCCGACCCGGGGGGGGTATCTACGAGCAGTACTTC
CDR3 protein: CASSRPGGGIYEQYF

D gene: TRBD2
J gene: TRBJ2-5
V gene: TRBV19
clone size: .
CDR3 DNA: TGTGCCAGTAGTTCAGGACTAGCGGGAGTAAGGGGAGAGACCCAGTACTTC
CDR3 protein: CASSSGLAGVRGETQYF

D gene: .
J gene: TRBJ2-1
V gene: TRBV27
clone size: .
CDR3 DNA: TGTGCCAGCAGCCTGACCCCCCAGGGTGAGCAGTTCTTC
CDR3 protein: CASSLTPQGEQFF

D gene: TRBD2
J gene: TRBJ2-7
V gene: TRBV7-6
clone size: .
CDR3 DNA: TGTGCCAGCAGTACCCTAGCGGGCTACGAGCAGTACTTC
CDR3 protein: CASSTLAGYEQYF

D gene: TRBD1
J gene: TRBJ2-7
V gene: TRBV13
clone size: .
CDR3 DNA: TGTGCCAGCAGCAGTACAGGGGGGAACTCCTACGAGCAGTACTTC
CDR3 protein: CASSSTGGNSYEQYF

D gene: TRBD1
J gene: TRBJ1-2
V gene: TRBV10-2
clone size: .
CDR3 DNA: TGCGCCAGCAGTGCCGACAGGGTGGATGGCTACACCTTC
CDR3 protein: CASSADRVDGYTF

D gene: TRBD1
J gene: TRBJ1-4
V gene: TRBV30
clone size: .
CDR3 DNA: TGTGCCTGCCTTACAGGGGGCGCGGATCTATCAGAAAAACTGTTTTTT
CDR3 protein: CACLTGGADLSEKLFF

D gene: TRBD2
J gene: TRBJ2-1
V gene: TRBV7-8
clone size: once
CDR3 DNA: TGTGCCAGCAGCCAGGGACTAGCGGGAGGGCCTGGGTCCTACAATGAGCAGTTCTTC
CDR3 protein: CASSQGLAGGPGSYNEQFF

D gene: TRBD2
J gene: TRBJ2-1
V gene: TRBV7-8
clone size: .
CDR3 DNA: TGTGCCAGCAGCTTAGAGCCCCGGGAGGGGCATGGGTACAATGAGCAGTTCTTC
CDR3 protein: CASSLEPREGHGYNEQFF

D gene: .
J gene: TRBJ1-1
V gene: TRBV5-6
clone size: .
CDR3 DNA: TGTGCCAGCAGCCAAGGAGTAATCACTGAAGCTTTCTTT
CDR3 protein: CASSQGVITEAFF

D gene: TRBD1
J gene: TRBJ2-5
V gene: TRBV6-1
clone size: .
CDR3 DNA: TGTGCCAGCAGTGAAGCTACCGAAGAGGGGGCATGGGAGACCCAGTACTTC
CDR3 protein: CASSEATEEGAWETQYF

D gene: TRBD1
J gene: TRBJ2-7
V gene: TRBV5-1
clone size: .
CDR3 DNA: TGCGCCAGCAGCCAGGGGGTCAGCTACGAGCAGTACTTC
CDR3 protein: CASSQGVSYEQYF

D gene: .
J gene: TRBJ2-7
V gene: TRBV27
clone size: .
CDR3 DNA: TGTGCCAGCAGTTTAGGGGGAGAGCAGTACTTC
CDR3 protein: CASSLGGEQYF

D gene: .
J gene: TRBJ2-5
V gene: TRBV7-9
clone size: .
CDR3 DNA: TGTGCCAGCAGCTTACCCCTCCAAGAGACCCAGTACTTC
CDR3 protein: CASSLPLQETQYF

D gene: .
J gene: TRBJ2-7
V gene: TRBV7-9
clone size: .
CDR3 DNA: TGTGCCAGCAGCTTCCCTAGCTCCTACGAGCAGTACTTC
CDR3 protein: CASSFPSSYEQYF

D gene: .
J gene: TRBJ2-3
V gene: TRBV6-6
clone size: .
CDR3 DNA: TGTGCCAGCAGTTATTACCACACAGATACGCAGTATTTT
CDR3 protein: CASSYYHTDTQYF

D gene: .
J gene: TRBJ2-1
V gene: TRBV5-1
clone size: once
CDR3 DNA: TGCGCCAGCAGCTTGGTCGGGGGCAGCTCCTACAATGAGCAGTTCTTC
CDR3 protein: CASSLVGGSSYNEQFF

D gene: .
J gene: TRBJ2-1
V gene: TRBV6-5
clone size: .
CDR3 DNA: TGTGCCAGCAGTTACAGGGGGACCAATGAGCAGTTCTTC
CDR3 protein: CASSYRGTNEQFF

D gene: .
J gene: TRBJ2-1
V gene: TRBV10-1
clone size: .
CDR3 DNA: TGCGCCAGCAGTGATTGGGACGGGGCTTGGGGTGAGCAGTTCTTC
CDR3 protein: CASSDWDGAWGEQFF

D gene: .
J gene: TRBJ2-5
V gene: TRBV5-6
clone size: .
CDR3 DNA: TGTGCCAGCAGCCTGCTGGAGGACCAAGAGACCCAGTACTTC
CDR3 protein: CASSLLEDQETQYF

D gene: .
J gene: TRBJ1-2
V gene: TRBV2
clone size: .
CDR3 DNA: TGTGCCAGCAGTGAACCCGGGTACTATGGCTACACCTTC
CDR3 protein: CASSEPGYYGYTF

D gene: .
J gene: TRBJ1-3
V gene: TRBV5-1
clone size: .
CDR3 DNA: TGCGCCAGCAGCGGGGCATCGATGGACTCTGGAAACACCATATATTTT
CDR3 protein: CASSGASMDSGNTIYF

D gene: .
J gene: TRBJ2-7
V gene: TRBV19
clone size: .
CDR3 DNA: TGTGCCAGTAGTATGGGCGAAGACTACGAGCAGTACTTC
CDR3 protein: CASSMGEDYEQYF

D gene: .
J gene: TRBJ1-2
V gene: TRBV4-3
clone size: .
CDR3 DNA: TGCGCCAGCAGCCAAGAAGTTTCATACGGGGAAGAAGTCTATGGCTACACCTTC
CDR3 protein: CASSQEVSYGEEVYGYTF

D gene: .
J gene: TRBJ2-5
V gene: TRBV7-9
clone size: .
CDR3 DNA: TGTGCCAGCAGCCCCCGGGACATCCAAGAGACCCAGTACTTC
CDR3 protein: CASSPRDIQETQYF

D gene: .
J gene: TRBJ1-2
V gene: TRBV6-5
clone size: .
CDR3 DNA: TGTGCCAGCAGTCCTACAAATGAGGGCTATGGCTACACCTTC
CDR3 protein: CASSPTNEGYGYTF

D gene: TRBD1
J gene: TRBJ2-1
V gene: TRBV27
clone size: .
CDR3 DNA: TGTGCCGCCTTTTCCGGGACAGGGGTCAATGAGCAGTTCTTC
CDR3 protein: CAAFSGTGVNEQFF

D gene: .
J gene: TRBJ1-1
V gene: TRBV6-5
clone size: .
CDR3 DNA: TGTGCCAGCAGTTCACAAGACAGGAACACTGAAGCTTTCTTT
CDR3 protein: CASSSQDRNTEAFF

D gene: .
J gene: TRBJ2-5
V gene: TRBV28
clone size: .
CDR3 DNA: TGTGCCAGCAGTTTTCCCAATGAGGAGACCCAGTACTTC
CDR3 protein: CASSFPNEETQYF

D gene: TRBD2
J gene: TRBJ2-1
V gene: TRBV13
clone size: .
CDR3 DNA: TGTGCCAGCAGCTCTGGGCTAGCGGATGACAATGAGCAGTTCTTC
CDR3 protein: CASSSGLADDNEQFF

D gene: .
J gene: TRBJ2-7
V gene: TRBV7-8
clone size: .
CDR3 DNA: TGTGCCAGCAGCCCAGACGGGGGTTCCTACGAGCAGTACTTC
CDR3 protein: CASSPDGGSYEQYF

D gene: .
J gene: TRBJ2-4
V gene: TRBV6-4
clone size: .
CDR3 DNA: TGTGCCAGCAGTGACGGGGCAGGGCCCCTCAAAAACATTCAGTACTTC
CDR3 protein: CASSDGAGPLKNIQYF

D gene: .
J gene: TRBJ2-1
V gene: TRBV4-3
clone size: .
CDR3 DNA: TGCGCCAGCAGCCAAGAGTGGAAACCTCACAATGAGCAGTTCTTC
CDR3 protein: CASSQEWKPHNEQFF

D gene: .
J gene: TRBJ1-1
V gene: TRBV5-1
clone size: once
CDR3 DNA: TGCGCCAGCAGCACCTTTTTAGGGGTCGGGAACACTGAAGCTTTCTTT
CDR3 protein: CASSTFLGVGNTEAFF

D gene: TRBD1
J gene: TRBJ2-2
V gene: TRBV5-4
clone size: once
CDR3 DNA: TGTGCCAGCAGCTACGGACAGGGTTGGTACACCGGGGAGCTGTTTTTT
CDR3 protein: CASSYGQGWYTGELFF

D gene: TRBD2
J gene: TRBJ2-1
V gene: TRBV27
clone size: .
CDR3 DNA: TGTGCCAGCAGTGCGGGAGGGTTCTACAATGAGCAGTTCTTC
CDR3 protein: CASSAGGFYNEQFF